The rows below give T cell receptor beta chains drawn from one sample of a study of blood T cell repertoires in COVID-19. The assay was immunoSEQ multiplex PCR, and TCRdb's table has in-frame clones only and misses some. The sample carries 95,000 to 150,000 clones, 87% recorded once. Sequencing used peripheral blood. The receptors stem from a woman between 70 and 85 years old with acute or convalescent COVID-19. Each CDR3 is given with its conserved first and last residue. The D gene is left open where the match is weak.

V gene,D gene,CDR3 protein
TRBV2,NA,CASEFTYYGYTF
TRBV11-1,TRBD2,CASSLPAGGDRTQYF
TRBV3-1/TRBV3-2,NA,CASSHLARGDTQYF
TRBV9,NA,CASSEPRNPKNIQYF
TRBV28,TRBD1,CASSLSHRGYGYTF
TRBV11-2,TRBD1,CASSLQGGAKKLFF
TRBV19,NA,CASSITGALYGYTF
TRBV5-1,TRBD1,CASSSSLTGQGSFF
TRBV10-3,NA,CAISESNSRGSDQPQHF
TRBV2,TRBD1,CASSERGPVDTQYF
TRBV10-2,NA,CASSDRGGSEAFF
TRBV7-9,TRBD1,CASSLRGHSGEKLFF
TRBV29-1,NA,CSVGLNTGELFF
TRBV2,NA,CASMGSSGGGQPQHF
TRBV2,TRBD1,CASSDMGQEQFF
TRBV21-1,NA,CASSRGDRWGIPTNEKLFF